Below are 7 T cell receptor beta chains sequenced from a single sample in a study of blood T cell repertoires in COVID-19 (dated by TCRdb to the early 2020s). Library method: the immunoSEQ multiplex PCR assay. TCRdb's version of the immuneACCESS table is confined to in-frame rearrangements and falls short of the full clone set. An unresolved V gene accounts for under half of the shortfall where checked; the remainder is of unknown origin. The sample contains about 190,000 clones, 65% to 85% of them found a single time. Roughly 3.2% of the sample is in the top ten clones. Sequencing was performed on PBMCs or T cells enriched from blood (not recorded which). These receptors were collected from a woman aged 25 to 39 who had recovered from COVID-19.

J is TRBJ1-5 and V is TRBV3-1 (or the pseudogene TRBV3-2); the D gene is possibly TRBD1 (6 bases). This CDR3 spans 16 amino acids. Germline CDR1 and CDR2: LGHDT and YNNKEL (reference sequence). V shed 0 bases and J shed 1 base, with 10 bases lying between them. The CDR3 region has the DNA TGTGCCAGCAGCCAAGATTGGACAGCGAGCAATCAGCCCCAGCATTTT. Translated: CASSQDWTASNQPQHF.

The gene calls are TRBV18 and TRBJ2-1; TRBD1 might be the D (7 bases). Trimming cost V 1 base and J 5 bases, with 15 bases left between them. CDR1 and CDR2 (germline): KGHSH, LQKENI. This CDR3 is built from 16 residues. The CDR3 DNA is TGTGCCAGCTCACCACGATACAGGGGAGGAGACAATGAGCAGTTCTTC. Translating gives CASSPRYRGGDNEQFF.

The chain employs TRBV2 and TRBJ1-1, with TRBD1 matching 7 bases. The germline V gene has CDR1 SNHLY and CDR2 FYNNEI. J lost 1 base, V lost 6 bases, and 5 bases had no gene match. The CDR3 extends over 14 amino acids. The CDR3 spells CASRLGQANTEAFF. CDR3 coding DNA: TGTGCCAGCAGACTCGGACAGGCGAACACTGAAGCTTTCTTT.

The chain carries TRBV28 and TRBJ1-4; no reliable D call. CDR3 size: 13 residues. Looked up from germline, CDR1 is MDHEN and CDR2 is SYDVKM. V dropped 2 bases and J dropped 10 bases, with 11 bases sitting between them. The CDR3 bases are TGTGCCAGCAGTTTAGGAGGGTTGGGAAAACTGTTTTTT. This translates into CASSLGGLGKLFF.

The chain combines TRBV10-3 with TRBJ1-1, with 9 nucleotides matching TRBD1. Trimming took 2 bases from V and 0 from J; bases not matched to a gene: 4. The germline CDR1 and CDR2 sequences are ENHRY and SYGVKD. The CDR3 is 16 residues long. The CDR3: CAISEGTGLMNTEAFF. The CDR3 DNA sequence: TGTGCCATCAGTGAGGGGACAGGGTTAATGAACACTGAAGCTTTCTTT.

V and J are TRBV28 and TRBJ1-2, with D maybe TRBD1 (5 bases). CDR1 and CDR2 (germline): MDHEN, SYDVKM. The CDR3 has 15 residues. Trimming left V 6 bases short and J 3 bases short, with 17 bases between. CDR3 nucleotides: TGTGCCAGCAGCTCCGGGGCCCCGGGGGACTATGGCTACACCTTC. As protein: CASSSGAPGDYGYTF.

V gene TRBV27 combines with J gene TRBJ2-7; 9 nucleotides agree with TRBD2. Germline lookup yields CDR1 MNHEY and CDR2 SMNVEV (reference sequence). Losses at the gene ends were 5 bases for V and 2 bases for J; bases not matched to a gene: 7. This CDR3 region has 15 residues. CDR3 bases: TGTGCCAGCAGTCCCGGACTAGCGACTACCTACGAGCAGTACTTC. It specifies CASSPGLATTYEQYF.